The rows below give T cell receptor beta chains drawn from one sample of a study of blood T cell repertoires in COVID-19. The protocol was immunoSEQ multiplex PCR, while the TCRdb copy is restricted to in-frame clones and leaves out a portion. The sample holds approximately 350,000 clones, about 90% seen once. The sequenced sample consisted of peripheral blood. The receptors shown here come from a woman between 45 and 60 years old with COVID-19, enrolled during active disease. Each CDR3 is given with its conserved first and last residue. D genes are given only for firm matches. Clone size is stated in some rows and not others, as once, few, many or a class when expanded.

J | size | V | D | CDR3 | DNA
TRBJ2-7 | NA | TRBV2 | TRBD1 | CASSGLDRRWF | TGTGCCAGCAGTGGGTTGGACAGGCGATGGTTC
TRBJ2-3 | NA | TRBV11-2 | NA | CASSLGLRTDTQYF | TGTGCCAGCAGCTTAGGACTTCGCACAGATACGCAGTATTTT
TRBJ1-6 | NA | TRBV30 | NA | CAYTRRQSDSPLHF | TGTGCCTATACCCGTCGACAGTCGGATTCACCCCTCCACTTT
TRBJ2-1 | NA | TRBV3-1/TRBV3-2 | TRBD2 | CASSQRGTSVSDEQFF | TGTGCCAGCAGCCAAAGAGGGACTAGCGTATCGGATGAGCAGTTCTTC
TRBJ1-1 | NA | TRBV25-1 | TRBD1 | CATSQGAAEAFF | TGTGCCACCTCACAGGGGGCCGCTGAAGCTTTCTTT
TRBJ1-1 | NA | TRBV25-1 | NA | CASSEWGGTRSDTEAFF | TGTGCCAGCAGTGAATGGGGGGGGACACGTTCTGACACTGAAGCTTTCTTT
TRBJ2-5 | NA | TRBV27 | TRBD2 | CASSLGLAGGVETQYF | TGTGCCAGCAGTTTAGGGCTAGCGGGAGGAGTAGAGACCCAGTACTTC
TRBJ2-3 | NA | TRBV27 | TRBD2 | CASSLVSGRSTDTQYF | TGTGCCAGCAGTTTAGTCAGCGGGAGGAGCACAGATACGCAGTATTTT
TRBJ2-7 | once | TRBV9 | TRBD1 | CASSVGTGAYEQYF | TGTGCCAGCAGCGTAGGGACAGGGGCCTACGAGCAGTACTTC
TRBJ2-7 | NA | TRBV7-6 | TRBD2 | CASSLAASGSSYEQYF | TGTGCCAGCAGCTTAGCGGCTAGCGGGAGCTCCTACGAGCAGTACTTC
TRBJ1-5 | NA | TRBV7-2 | NA | CASSVQGGNQPQHF | TGTGCCAGCAGCGTACAGGGAGGCAATCAGCCCCAGCATTTT
TRBJ2-3 | NA | TRBV25-1 | TRBD1 | CASSAWGQGWADTQYF | TGTGCCAGCAGTGCGTGGGGACAGGGATGGGCAGATACGCAGTATTTT
TRBJ2-7 | once | TRBV4-1 | NA | CASSQHGTTAEQYF | TGCGCCAGCAGCCAACACGGGACAACCGCCGAGCAGTACTTC
TRBJ1-5 | few | TRBV2 | NA | CASSERGPLPQHF | TGTGCCAGCAGTGAGCGGGGCCCCTTACCCCAGCATTTT
TRBJ1-1 | NA | TRBV11-3 | NA | CASSYGQNRGTEAFF | TGTGCCAGCAGCTACGGACAGAACCGAGGCACTGAAGCTTTCTTT
TRBJ2-1 | once | TRBV7-8 | TRBD1 | CASSLKGTGYNEQFF | TGTGCCAGCAGCCTGAAGGGGACAGGGTACAATGAGCAGTTCTTC
TRBJ2-7 | NA | TRBV19 | TRBD1 | CASSSLTGESTYEQYF | TGTGCCAGTAGTAGTCTAACAGGGGAGTCAACCTACGAGCAGTACTTC
TRBJ1-1 | NA | TRBV29-1 | TRBD1 | CSVSVAGGAGRMAFF | TGCAGCGTTTCAGTGGCAGGGGGCGCCGGACGCATGGCTTTCTTT
TRBJ1-6 | NA | TRBV27 | NA | CASSLEAGRPNSPLHF | TGTGCCAGCAGTTTAGAGGCGGGCCGACCCAATTCACCCCTCCACTTT
TRBJ2-3 | NA | TRBV6-2/TRBV6-3 | NA | CASSRGERYTDTQYF | TGTGCCAGCAGCCGCGGGGAGCGTTACACAGATACGCAGTATTTT
TRBJ2-1 | NA | TRBV13 | TRBD2 | CASSELPTSGRVRDEQFF | TGTGCCAGCAGCGAACTTCCGACTAGCGGGAGAGTTCGCGATGAGCAGTTCTTC
TRBJ2-1 | NA | TRBV6-5 | NA | CASLRLVHNEQFF | TGTGCCAGCCTCCGACTAGTACATAATGAGCAGTTCTTC
TRBJ2-3 | once | TRBV30 | TRBD1 | CACNRGHTDTQYF | TGTGCCTGCAACAGGGGCCACACAGATACGCAGTATTTT
TRBJ2-3 | NA | TRBV4-1 | TRBD2 | CASSQGTSGSGTDTQYF | TGCGCCAGCAGCCAAGGAACTAGCGGGAGCGGGACAGATACGCAGTATTTT
TRBJ2-1 | NA | TRBV24-1 | TRBD1 | CATSDPRTGGNEQFF | TGTGCCACCAGTGATCCGCGGACAGGGGGCAATGAGCAGTTCTTC
TRBJ1-2 | NA | TRBV6-5 | TRBD1 | CASSYGQGVFYTF | TGTGCCAGCAGTTACGGACAGGGGGTTTTCTACACCTTC
TRBJ2-1 | NA | TRBV6-5 | NA | CASRRLNNEQFF | TGTGCCAGCAGGCGACTGAACAATGAGCAGTTCTTC
TRBJ2-7 | NA | TRBV5-1 | NA | CASSGDSPYEQYF | TGCGCCAGCAGCGGGGACTCTCCCTACGAGCAGTACTTC
TRBJ2-7 | NA | TRBV19 | NA | CASSIGSGGYEQYF | TGTGCCAGTAGTATCGGGTCAGGGGGGTATGAGCAGTACTTC
TRBJ2-1 | once | TRBV29-1 | TRBD2 | CSVELAEGYNEQFF | TGCAGCGTTGAACTAGCGGAGGGCTACAATGAGCAGTTCTTC
TRBJ2-1 | NA | TRBV5-8 | TRBD2 | CASSSGLAEPYNEQFF | TGTGCCAGCAGCTCCGGACTAGCGGAGCCCTACAATGAGCAGTTCTTC
TRBJ2-2 | NA | TRBV7-9 | NA | CASSLAGGNTGELFF | TGTGCCAGCAGCTTAGCGGGAGGGAACACCGGGGAGCTGTTTTTT
TRBJ2-7 | NA | TRBV19 | TRBD1 | CASQFKGTGTYEQYF | TGTGCCAGCCAATTTAAGGGGACAGGGACCTACGAGCAGTACTTC
TRBJ1-1 | NA | TRBV7-8 | TRBD1 | CASSLIRGRIANTEAFF | TGTGCCAGCAGCTTAATCAGGGGGCGTATCGCGAACACTGAAGCTTTCTTT
TRBJ1-5 | NA | TRBV5-1 | TRBD1 | CASSYRTGGDQPQHF | TGCGCCAGCAGCTACCGGACAGGGGGCGATCAGCCCCAGCATTTT
TRBJ2-7 | NA | TRBV21-1 | NA | CASSDRLAALPYEQYF | TGTGCCAGCAGCGACCGACTAGCGGCGCTTCCCTACGAGCAGTACTTC
TRBJ2-5 | once | TRBV14 | TRBD1 | CASSRRQGALQETQYF | TGTGCCAGCAGCCGAAGACAGGGGGCCTTGCAAGAGACCCAGTACTTC